Included here is one T cell receptor beta chain sequence, with context. An input of roughly 0.5 to 1 ug of RNA was subjected to reverse transcription using random hexamers. A multiplex approach, immunoSEQ multiplex PCR, amplified TCR beta CDR3 across 54 Vbeta and 13 Jbeta. One entry per CDR3 protein, called by TCRdb with MiXCR from the immunoSEQ multiplex PCR reads. The sample carries over 350,000 distinct CDR3 sequences, around 85% recorded once. This specimen comes from a study of CD8 T cells in Susac syndrome. CDR3 length equals 14 residues. V was cut by 6 bases and J by 3 bases, with 17 bases left in between. CDR1 SQVTM and CDR2 ANQGSEA come from the germline V gene.

The receptor's source is a human donor with multiple sclerosis. The rearrangement joins TRBV29-1 to TRBJ1-1, with TRBD1 as a possible D gene (6 bases). Sequencing was done on a sample of CD8+ T cells from PBMCs. The CDR3 DNA follows: TGCAGCGTGGGCCTACAGGGACAAGACACTGAAGCTTTCTTT. This gives the protein CSVGLQGQDTEAFF.